This passage covers 21 T cell receptor beta chains from one sample sequenced in a study of blood T cell repertoires in COVID-19. Sequencing was performed with immunoSEQ multiplex PCR; in TCRdb, only in-frame clones are kept and a portion is missing. Of about 64,000 clones listed, 80% to 95% are singletons. The sequenced material came from peripheral blood. The receptors stem from an elderly woman with active COVID-19.

This rearrangement joins TRBV21-1 to TRBJ2-3; the table's D call, TRBD2, has no DNA check behind it. TRBV21-1 is deemed a pseudogene. The CDR3 runs to 23 residues. The chain's CDR3 is CASSKGAPGRSFTSGRRTDTQYF. CDR3 coding DNA: TGTGCCAGCAGCAAAGGTGCCCCCGGGCGGTCATTTACTAGCGGGAGGCGCACAGATACGCAGTATTTT.

CDR3 bases: TGTGCCAGCAGCCCGGGACATTCCCAACTGTTTTTT. Translated, it gives CASSPGHSQLFF. This chain uses TRBV3-1 (or the pseudogene TRBV3-2) with TRBJ1-4, with a possible D match to TRBD1 (6 bases). Germline V gene lookup returns CDR1 LGHDT and CDR2 YNNKEL (reference sequence). The CDR3 consists of 12 residues. Trimming removed 4 bases at V and 12 bases at J, with 12 bases between.

This sequence joins TRBV28 and TRBJ2-7; 7 bases line up with TRBD2. After removal of 3 bases from V and 5 bases from J, the junction contained 7 bases not matched to a gene. The CDR3 covers 14 residues. Germline V gene lookup returns CDR1 MDHEN and CDR2 SYDVKM. The CDR3 here is CASSFGGSFNEQYF. The CDR3, as DNA: TGTGCCAGCAGTTTCGGCGGGAGTTTCAACGAGCAGTACTTC. The full variable domain, with the rest looked up from reference TRBV28 and TRBJ2-7, is DVKVTQSSRYLVKRTGEKVFLECVQDMDHENMFWYRQDPGLGLRLIYFSYDVKMKEKGDIPEGYSVSREKKERFSLILESASTNQTSMYLCASSFGGSFNEQYFGPGTRLTVT.

The chain uses TRBV28 and TRBJ1-2, with 8 nucleotides matching TRBD1. The CDR3 has 15 residues. Trimming cost V 7 bases and J 8 bases; bases outside gene matches: 15. The germline V gene has CDR1 MDHEN and CDR2 SYDVKM. CDR3 region: CASKSGTGALSGYTF. The CDR3 bases are TGTGCCAGCAAAAGCGGGACAGGCGCCCTTAGCGGCTACACCTTC.

This chain links TRBV19 with TRBJ1-5; 8 nucleotides align to TRBD1. The CDR3 totals 15 residues. With V trimmed by 4 bases and J by 1 base, 3 bases remained unmatched. CDR1 LNHDA and CDR2 SQIVND come from the germline V gene (reference sequence). The CDR3 bases are TGTGCCAGTAGTAGTGACAGGGGAAGCAATCAGCCCCAGCATTTT. Its protein product is CASSSDRGSNQPQHF.

V usage is TRBV6-4 and J usage is TRBJ2-1; 7 bases align to TRBD2. CDR3 length: 14 amino acids. The J segment lost 10 bases and the V segment lost 5 bases, leaving 11 bases of the junction unmatched. Per germline, CDR1 MRHNA and CDR2 SNTAGT. The CDR3 loop reads CASSRDYTGAEQFF. As DNA, the CDR3 is TGTGCCAGCAGTCGGGACTACACTGGCGCCGAGCAGTTCTTC.

This clone has just a few counts. V is TRBV9 and J is TRBJ2-1, with 9 bases lining up with TRBD2. Trimming cost V 1 base and J 8 bases; bases outside gene matches: 10. CDR3 size: 16 residues. Germline V gene sequence: CDR1 SGDLS, CDR2 YYNGEE. CDR3 DNA sequence: TGTGCCAGCAGCGTATTAGTAGCGGGGGAGGGAGATGAGCAGTTCTTC. This translates into CASSVLVAGEGDEQFF.

This chain links TRBV5-6 with TRBJ1-2; D call uncertain. This CDR3 comprises 17 residues. The germline V gene has CDR1 SGHDT and CDR2 YYEEEE. Trimming left V 6 bases short and J 0 bases short, with 21 bases between. The CDR3: CASTYTTFFGANYGYTF. In nucleotides, the CDR3 is TGTGCCAGCACCTACACAACTTTTTTCGGGGCTAACTATGGCTACACCTTC. The full variable domain, with the rest looked up from reference TRBV5-6 and TRBJ1-2, is DAGVTQSPTHLIKTRGQQVTLRCSPKSGHDTVSWYQQALGQGPQFIFQYYEEEERQRGNFPDRFSGHQFPNYSSELNVNALLLGDSALYLCASTYTTFFGANYGYTFGSGTRLTVV.

This chain joins TRBV18 and TRBJ2-7; TRBD1 aligns across 7 bases. The CDR3 is 13 residues long. J was trimmed by 6 bases and V by 3 bases; bases with no gene match: 5. Germline lookup yields CDR1 KGHSH and CDR2 LQKENI. CDR3 amino acids: CASSPYRGSEQYV. In nucleotides, the CDR3 is TGTGCCAGCTCACCCTACAGGGGTAGCGAGCAGTACGTC.

This clone was recorded only once. This chain joins TRBV5-5 and TRBJ1-6, with D possibly being TRBD1 (6 bases). The CDR3 runs 14 residues. CDR1 is SGHKS, CDR2 YYEKEE, per germline (reference sequence). The V gene lost 3 bases and the J gene lost 6 bases, with 10 bases spanning the gap. CDR3 nucleotide sequence: TGTGCCAGCAGCTGGGGGGGGGCTAATTCACCCCTCCACTTT. It is translated as CASSWGGANSPLHF.

The chain employs TRBV5-1 and TRBJ1-2, with D possibly TRBD1 on 5 matching bases. V lost 0 bases to trimming and J lost 7 bases, with 19 bases between them. This CDR3 has 16 amino acids. CDR1 is SGHRS and CDR2 is YFSETQ in the germline V gene. Written as DNA, the CDR3 is TGCGCCAGCAGCTTGGACCAGGGTTCAGTGGGGGGTGGCTACACCTTC. Translation: CASSLDQGSVGGGYTF.

The chain uses TRBV5-6 and TRBJ2-7, with 7 bases identical to TRBD1. The V gene's germline CDR1 is SGHDT and CDR2 YYEEEE. The ends lost 6 bases at V and 3 bases at J; junction bases unmatched: 6. The CDR3 sequence is 13 residues long. The CDR3 nucleotides read TGTGCCAGCACTGACAGGGCGCTCTACGAGCAGTACGTC. Translation gives CASTDRALYEQYV.

The chain links TRBV30 to TRBJ2-5, with a tentative D call TRBD2 (5 bases). This CDR3 region has 12 residues. The ends were cut back, 7 bases at V and 2 bases at J, with 11 bases in the middle. CDR1 and CDR2 (germline): GTSNPN, SVGIG (reference sequence). The CDR3 is CAFNRGQETQYF. CDR3 coding DNA: TGTGCCTTCAATCGGGGACAAGAGACCCAGTACTTC. Full variable domain (missing parts from reference TRBV30 and TRBJ2-5): SQTIHQWPATLVQPVGSPLSLECTVEGTSNPNLYWYRQAAGRGLQLLFYSVGIGQISSEVPQNLSASRPQDRQFILSSKKLLLSDSGFYLCAFNRGQETQYFGPGTRLLVL.

CDR3 in amino acids: CASSPSRERSYEQYF. In DNA form, the CDR3 reads TGTGCCAGCAGCCCCTCGCGGGAGAGGTCCTACGAGCAGTACTTC. The genes are TRBV7-2 and TRBJ2-7; TRBD2 matches at 7 bases. The length of the CDR3 is 15 residues. V lost 5 bases, J lost 1 base, and 8 bases stayed unmatched. Germline CDR1 is SGHTA and CDR2 is FQGNSA. The complete variable domain, with remaining parts taken from reference TRBV7-2 and TRBJ2-7, reads GAGVSQSPSNKVTEKGKDVELRCDPISGHTALYWYRQSLGQGLEFLIYFQGNSAPDKSGLPSDRFSAERTGGSVSTLTIQRTQQEDSAVYLCASSPSRERSYEQYFGPGTRLTVT.

J is TRBJ2-7 and V is TRBV6-5; 11 positions match TRBD1. The CDR3 sequence is 15 residues long. Germline V CDR1 and CDR2: MNHEY, SVGAGI. With V trimmed by 0 bases and J by 3 bases, 1 base remained unmatched. The CDR3 region has the DNA TGTGCCAGCAGTTACTCCGGGACAGGGGGCTACGAGCAGTACGTC. This encodes CASSYSGTGGYEQYV.

The chain uses TRBV11-2 and TRBJ2-2; D gene unclear. This CDR3 region has 14 residues. The V gene's germline CDR1 is SGHAT and CDR2 FQNNGV. The V end was cut by 4 bases, the J end by 2 bases, with 8 bases between. The CDR3 DNA sequence: TGTGCCAGCAGCTCGACGGGTAACACCGGGGAGCTGTTTTTT. Its translation: CASSSTGNTGELFF. The full variable domain, with the rest looked up from reference TRBV11-2 and TRBJ2-2, is EAGVAQSPRYKIIEKRQSVAFWCNPISGHATLYWYQQILGQGPKLLIQFQNNGVVDDSQLPKDRFSAERLKGVDSTLKIQPAKLEDSAVYLCASSSTGNTGELFFGEGSRLTVL.

This rearrangement joins TRBV6-6 to TRBJ2-7; a weak D match, TRBD2 (6 bases). CDR1 MNHNY and CDR2 SVGAGI come from the germline V gene (reference sequence). The CDR3 length is 16 residues. V dropped 2 bases and J dropped 1 base, with 15 bases sitting between them. DNA of the CDR3: TGTGCCAGCAGTTACGTTGCGGGACGTACTTCCTACGAGCAGTACTTC. Its translation: CASSYVAGRTSYEQYF.

The rearrangement uses TRBV18 and TRBJ2-5, with D perhaps TRBD1 (7 bases). The V gene lost 6 bases and the J gene lost 2 bases, with 13 bases spanning the gap. In germline, CDR1 is KGHSH, CDR2 LQKENI. The CDR3 has 14 amino acids. The CDR3 DNA sequence: TGTGCCAGCTCGCCAGGGGGGAGGCAAGAGACCCAGTACTTC. Translation: CASSPGGRQETQYF.

V gene TRBV7-9 combines with J gene TRBJ2-3; D call uncertain. The ends were cut back, 5 bases at V and 1 base at J, with 7 bases in the middle. Germline CDR1 reads SEHNR; CDR2 reads FQNEAQ (reference sequence). CDR3 length equals 13 residues. DNA for the CDR3: TGTGCCAGCAGCCTCCTCGGCACAGATACGCAGTATTTT. Translating it yields CASSLLGTDTQYF.

This clone was seen a single time. V and J are TRBV4-1 and TRBJ1-5; 7 bases agree with TRBD1. CDR1 MGHRA and CDR2 YSYEKL come from the germline V gene. This CDR3 has 16 amino acids. V shed 0 bases and J 6 bases; nucleotides not matched to a gene: 8. CDR3 protein: CASSQDRSGGSQPQHF. The CDR3 bases are TGCGCCAGCAGCCAAGATCGGTCAGGGGGTAGTCAGCCCCAGCATTTT.

This chain links TRBV19 with TRBJ2-7; D possibly corresponds to TRBD1 (5 bases). Germline assignment: CDR1 LNHDA and CDR2 SQIVND (reference sequence). The ends were cut back, 3 bases at V and 5 bases at J, with 17 bases in the middle. This CDR3 region has 15 residues. CDR3 in amino acids: CASSISGAGHHEQYF. DNA of the CDR3: TGTGCCAGTAGTATTTCCGGTGCAGGGCACCACGAGCAGTACTTC.